This section outlines one T cell receptor (beta chain) sequence together with its context. These data originate in a study of T cells in Graves' hyperthyroidism and ophthalmopathy. CDR3 length: 13 amino acids. Trimming stripped 5 bases from V and 5 bases from J, with 12 bases between. Amplification of TCR beta CDR3 regions was performed using RNA transcripts as template. Researchers ran a first-round RT-PCR on the TCR CDR3 using the HTBI primer set. TCRdb re-derived calls from the multiplex PCR reads in MiXCR, one entry per CDR3 protein. The repertoire includes fewer than 550,000 distinct CDR3 sequences, 15% to 17% of them detected once, and approximately 14% sits in the top ten.

The rearrangement links TRBV12-3 or TRBV12-4 to TRBJ2-5; a weak D match, TRBD2 (5 bases). The receptor was derived from a woman between 18 and 29 years old with Graves' hyperthyroidism. The specimen sequenced was blood. This chain's CDR3 is CASSEASSETQYF. The CDR3 DNA sequence: TGTGCCAGCAGTGAAGCTAGCAGCGAGACCCAGTACTTC.